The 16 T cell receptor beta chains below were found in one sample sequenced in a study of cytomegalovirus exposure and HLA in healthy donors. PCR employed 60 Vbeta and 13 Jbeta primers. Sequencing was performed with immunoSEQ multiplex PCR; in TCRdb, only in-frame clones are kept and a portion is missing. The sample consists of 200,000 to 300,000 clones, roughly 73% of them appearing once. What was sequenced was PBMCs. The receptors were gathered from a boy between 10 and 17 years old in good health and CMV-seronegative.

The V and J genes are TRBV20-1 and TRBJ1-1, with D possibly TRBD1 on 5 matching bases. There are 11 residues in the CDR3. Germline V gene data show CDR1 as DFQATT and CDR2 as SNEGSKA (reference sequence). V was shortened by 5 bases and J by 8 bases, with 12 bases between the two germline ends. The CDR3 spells CSAGTAREAFF. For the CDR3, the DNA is TGCAGTGCTGGGACTGCTAGAGAAGCTTTCTTT.

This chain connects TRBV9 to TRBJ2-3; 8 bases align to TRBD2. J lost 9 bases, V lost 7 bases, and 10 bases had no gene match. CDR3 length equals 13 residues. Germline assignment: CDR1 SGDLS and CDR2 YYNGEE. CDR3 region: CASFRGGHDTQYF. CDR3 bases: TGTGCCAGCTTCCGGGGGGGCCATGACACGCAGTATTTT. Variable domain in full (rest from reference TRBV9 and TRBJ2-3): DSGVTQTPKHLITATGQRVTLRCSPRSGDLSVYWYQQSLDQGLQFLIQYYNGEERAKGNILERFSAQQFPDLHSELNLSSLELGDSALYFCASFRGGHDTQYFGPGTRLTVL.

The CDR3 reads CAWRDFGGPNYGYTF. Here the CDR3 DNA reads TGTGCCTGGAGGGATTTCGGGGGGCCTAACTATGGCTACACCTTC. The V call is TRBV30, the J call TRBJ1-2; D possibly corresponds to TRBD1 (6 bases). Trimming took off 3 bases at V and 0 bases at J, with 14 bases between the two ends. The CDR3 consists of 15 residues. Germline lookup yields CDR1 GTSNPN and CDR2 SVGIG (reference sequence).

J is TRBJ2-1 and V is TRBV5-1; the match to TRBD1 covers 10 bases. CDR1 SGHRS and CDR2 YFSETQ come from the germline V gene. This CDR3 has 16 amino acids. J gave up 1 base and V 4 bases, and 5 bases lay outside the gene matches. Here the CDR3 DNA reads TGCGCCAGCAGCGAGGGGACAGGGGATTCCTACAATGAGCAGTTCTTC. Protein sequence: CASSEGTGDSYNEQFF.

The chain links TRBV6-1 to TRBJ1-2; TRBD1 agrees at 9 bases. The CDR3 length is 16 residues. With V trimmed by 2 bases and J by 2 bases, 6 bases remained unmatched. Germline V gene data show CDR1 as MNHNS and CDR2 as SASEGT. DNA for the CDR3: TGTGCCAGCAGTGAATGGGGGACAGGGATAAACTATGGCTACACCTTC. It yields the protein CASSEWGTGINYGYTF.

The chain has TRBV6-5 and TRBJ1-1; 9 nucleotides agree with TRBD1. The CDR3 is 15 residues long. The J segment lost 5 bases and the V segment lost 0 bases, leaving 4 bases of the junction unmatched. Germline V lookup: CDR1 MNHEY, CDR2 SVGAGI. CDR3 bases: TGTGCCAGCAGTTACTCACAGGGGGCAGGTACTGAAGCTTTCTTT. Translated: CASSYSQGAGTEAFF.

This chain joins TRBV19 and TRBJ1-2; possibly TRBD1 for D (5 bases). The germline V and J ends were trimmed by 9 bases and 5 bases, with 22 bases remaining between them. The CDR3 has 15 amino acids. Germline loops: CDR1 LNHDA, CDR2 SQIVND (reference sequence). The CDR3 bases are TGTGCCAGCTTATCCCCGGCCAGGGAAGGTTATGGCTACACCTTC. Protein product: CASLSPAREGYGYTF. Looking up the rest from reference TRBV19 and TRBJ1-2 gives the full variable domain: DGGITQSPKYLFRKEGQNVTLSCEQNLNHDAMYWYRQDPGQGLRLIYYSQIVNDFQKGDIAEGYSVSREKKESFPLTVTSAQKNPTAFYLCASLSPAREGYGYTFGSGTRLTVV.

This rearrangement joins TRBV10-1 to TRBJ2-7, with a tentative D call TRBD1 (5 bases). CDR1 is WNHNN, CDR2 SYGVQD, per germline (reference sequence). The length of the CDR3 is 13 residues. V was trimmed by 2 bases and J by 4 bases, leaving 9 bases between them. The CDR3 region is CASSESRGYEQYF. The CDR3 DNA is TGCGCCAGCAGTGAGAGTAGGGGATACGAGCAGTACTTC.

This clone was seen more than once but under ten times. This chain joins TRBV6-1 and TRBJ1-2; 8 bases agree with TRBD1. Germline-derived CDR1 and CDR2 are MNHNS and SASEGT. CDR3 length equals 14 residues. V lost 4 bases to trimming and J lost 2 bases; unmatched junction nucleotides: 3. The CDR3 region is CASSATGANYGYTF. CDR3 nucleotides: TGTGCCAGCAGTGCGACAGGGGCGAACTATGGCTACACCTTC.

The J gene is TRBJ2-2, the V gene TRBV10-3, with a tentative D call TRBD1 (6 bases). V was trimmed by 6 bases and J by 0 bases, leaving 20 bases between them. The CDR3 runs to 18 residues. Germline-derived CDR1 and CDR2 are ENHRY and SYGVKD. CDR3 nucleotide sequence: TGTGCCATCAGCGAACCCAGACCGGGACAAACGAACACCGGGGAGCTGTTTTTT. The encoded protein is CAISEPRPGQTNTGELFF.

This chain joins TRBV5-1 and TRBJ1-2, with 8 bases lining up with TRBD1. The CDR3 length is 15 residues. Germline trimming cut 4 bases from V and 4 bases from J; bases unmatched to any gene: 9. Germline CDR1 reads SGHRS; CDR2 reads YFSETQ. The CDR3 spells CASSPGTGDTYGYTF. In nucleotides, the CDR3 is TGCGCCAGCAGCCCCGGGACAGGTGATACCTATGGCTACACCTTC. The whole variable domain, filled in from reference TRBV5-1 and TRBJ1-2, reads KAGVTQTPRYLIKTRGQQVTLSCSPISGHRSVSWYQQTPGQGLQFLFEYFSETQRNKGNFPGRFSGRQFSNSRSEMNVSTLELGDSALYLCASSPGTGDTYGYTFGSGTRLTVV.

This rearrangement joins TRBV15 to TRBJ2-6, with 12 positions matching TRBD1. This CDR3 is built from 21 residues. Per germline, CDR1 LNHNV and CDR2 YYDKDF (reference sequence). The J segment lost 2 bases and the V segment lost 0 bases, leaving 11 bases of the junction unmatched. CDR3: CATSRDQYPGQGATGANVLTF. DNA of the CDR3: TGTGCCACCAGCAGAGATCAATATCCGGGACAGGGGGCAACTGGGGCCAACGTCCTGACTTTC. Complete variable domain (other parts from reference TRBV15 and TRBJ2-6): DAMVIQNPRYQVTQFGKPVTLSCSQTLNHNVMYWYQQKSSQAPKLLFHYYDKDFNNEADTPDNFQSRRPNTSFCFLDIRSPGLGDTAMYLCATSRDQYPGQGATGANVLTFGAGSRLTVL.

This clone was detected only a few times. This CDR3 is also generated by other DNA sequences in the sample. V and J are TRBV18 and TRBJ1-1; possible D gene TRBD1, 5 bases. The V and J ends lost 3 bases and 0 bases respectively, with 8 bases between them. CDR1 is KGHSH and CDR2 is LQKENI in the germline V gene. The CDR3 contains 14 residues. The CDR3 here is CASSPLGVNTEAFF. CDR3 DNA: TGTGCCAGCTCACCCTTAGGGGTGAACACTGAAGCTTTCTTT.

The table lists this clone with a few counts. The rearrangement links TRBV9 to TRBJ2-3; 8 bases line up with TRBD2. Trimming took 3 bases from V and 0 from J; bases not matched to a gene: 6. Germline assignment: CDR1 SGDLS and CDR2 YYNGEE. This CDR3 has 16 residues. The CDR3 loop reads CASSGERGRSTDTQYF. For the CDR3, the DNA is TGTGCCAGCAGCGGAGAGCGGGGGCGAAGCACAGATACGCAGTATTTT.

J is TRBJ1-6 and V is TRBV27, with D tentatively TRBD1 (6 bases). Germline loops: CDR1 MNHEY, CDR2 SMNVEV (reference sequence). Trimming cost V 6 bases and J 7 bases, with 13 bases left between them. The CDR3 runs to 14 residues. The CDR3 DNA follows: TGTGCCAGCAGCCAAACAGGGTCCAATTCACCCCTCCACTTT. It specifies CASSQTGSNSPLHF.

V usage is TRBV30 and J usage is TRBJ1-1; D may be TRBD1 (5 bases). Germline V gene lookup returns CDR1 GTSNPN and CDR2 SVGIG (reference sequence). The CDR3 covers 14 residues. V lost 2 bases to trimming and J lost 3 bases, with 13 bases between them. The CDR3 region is CAWSRIAGYTEAFF. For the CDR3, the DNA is TGTGCCTGGAGTAGGATTGCAGGGTACACTGAAGCTTTCTTT.